This TCR beta chain derives from a study of identical twins. Findings and limits, study-wide: A cross-sectional statistical analysis, not follow-up of the same donors, supported the conclusions. Within monozygotic twins, out-of-frame TCR alpha sharing was underestimated by the models.

Healthy Caucasians alone served as donors. Germline values: CDR1 WNHNN, CDR2 SYGVQD (reference sequence). This CDR3 is built from 13 residues. Trimming took 6 bases from V and 8 from J; bases not matched to a gene: 7. Template switching introduced a universal primer site, and the cDNA bore unique molecular identifiers. A single record per CDR3 protein comes from TCRdb applying MiXCR to the 5' RACE reads. In the table there are more than 600,000 distinct CDR3 sequences, roughly 20% of which are singletons. The sample holds a few counts of this clonotype. Its target is not known. These same data were also listed under a study on T cells expressing NK-cell markers.

This chain uses TRBV10-1 with TRBJ2-1, with TRBD2 matching 7 bases. Sequenced sample: PBMCs. The TCR comes from a woman aged 18-30 years in good health. The DNA of the CDR3 is TGCGCCAGCAGCGGGAGGCTGGACGATGAGCAGTTCTTC. It encodes CASSGRLDDEQFF.